This passage covers 2 T cell receptor beta chains from one sample sequenced in a study of T cell responses to AZD1222 COVID-19 vaccine. Only in-frame clones appear in the TCRdb table, and some are missing; sequencing was by immunoSEQ multiplex PCR. The data hold 130,000 to 150,000 clones, with approximately 88% observed a single time. The sequenced sample was peripheral blood, obtained 28 days after the second dose of the MenACWY control vaccine. The receptors here all came from an adult who received the MenACWY meningococcal vaccine as a control.

This clone appeared once. This sequence joins TRBV5-1 and TRBJ1-2, with TRBD1 matching over 8 bases. The CDR3 sequence is 14 residues long. Germline V CDR1 and CDR2: SGHRS, YFSETQ. J was trimmed by 6 bases and V by 0 bases; bases with no gene match: 4. The CDR3 region has the DNA TGCGCCAGCAGCTTGGAGACAGGGGCGGATGGCTACACCTTC. Its protein is CASSLETGADGYTF.

This clone was seen only once. This chain connects TRBV5-1 to TRBJ2-1; 8 nucleotides match TRBD1. CDR1 SGHRS and CDR2 YFSETQ come from the germline V gene. The length of the CDR3 is 19 residues. The V and J ends lost 1 base and 0 bases, in that order; junction bases with no gene match: 12. For the CDR3, the DNA is TGCGCCAGCAGCTTGAGGGATAGACAGGGGCGAAGCTCCTACAATGAGCAGTTCTTC. Protein: CASSLRDRQGRSSYNEQFF.